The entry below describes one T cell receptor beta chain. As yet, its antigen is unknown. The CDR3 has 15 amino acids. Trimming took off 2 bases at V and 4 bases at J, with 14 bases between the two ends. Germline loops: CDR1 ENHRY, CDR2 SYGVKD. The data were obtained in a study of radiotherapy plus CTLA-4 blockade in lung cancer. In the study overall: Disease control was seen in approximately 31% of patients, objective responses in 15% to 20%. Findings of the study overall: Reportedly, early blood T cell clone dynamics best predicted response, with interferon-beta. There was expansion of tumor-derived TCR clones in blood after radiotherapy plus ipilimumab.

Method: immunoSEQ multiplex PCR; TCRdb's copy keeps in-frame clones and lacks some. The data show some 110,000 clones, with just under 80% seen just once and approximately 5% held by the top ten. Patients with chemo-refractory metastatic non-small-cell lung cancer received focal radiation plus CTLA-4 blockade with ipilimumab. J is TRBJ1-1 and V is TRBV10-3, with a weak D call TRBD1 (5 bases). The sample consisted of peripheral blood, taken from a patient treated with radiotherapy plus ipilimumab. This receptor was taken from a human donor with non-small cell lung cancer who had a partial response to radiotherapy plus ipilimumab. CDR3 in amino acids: CAISEGEGRGTEAFF. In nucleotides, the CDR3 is TGTGCCATCAGTGAGGGGGAGGGGAGAGGCACTGAAGCTTTCTTT.